What follows are 30 T cell receptor beta chains derived from one specimen sequenced in a study of T cell responses to AZD1222 COVID-19 vaccine. Clones were read by immunoSEQ multiplex PCR, and TCRdb kept only the in-frame ones, dropping some. The table records tens of thousands of clones, roughly 82% of them present only once. This specimen consisted of peripheral blood, obtained on day 0 of AZD1222 vaccination. The source is an adult in good health.

The chain employs TRBV11-2 and TRBJ1-3; D is ambiguous. Germline assignment: CDR1 SGHAT and CDR2 FQNNGV. CDR3 length: 14 residues. Trimming removed 3 bases at V and 4 bases at J, with 10 bases between. In nucleotides, the CDR3 is TGTGCCAGCAGCTTTTCGGGGTTAGGAAACACCATATATTTT. Translation gives CASSFSGLGNTIYF.

This chain joins TRBV7-2 and TRBJ1-5, with D uncertain. Between the trimmed V and J ends, which lost 3 bases and 0 bases, there was a span of 6 bases. Germline lookup yields CDR1 SGHTA and CDR2 FQGNSA. This CDR3 is built from 14 residues. The CDR3 DNA reads as TGTGCCAGCAGCTTTACGAATAGCAATCAGCCCCAGCATTTT. This sequence encodes CASSFTNSNQPQHF. Full variable domain (outside the CDR3, taken from reference TRBV7-2 and TRBJ1-5): GAGVSQSPSNKVTEKGKDVELRCDPISGHTALYWYRQSLGQGLEFLIYFQGNSAPDKSGLPSDRFSAERTGGSVSTLTIQRTQQEDSAVYLCASSFTNSNQPQHFGDGTRLSIL.

The J gene is TRBJ1-2, the V gene TRBV9, with 9 nucleotides matching TRBD1. This CDR3 has 14 amino acids. Looked up from germline, CDR1 is SGDLS and CDR2 is YYNGEE. V was clipped by 4 bases and J by 6 bases; unmatched bases: 7. CDR3 protein: CASSPYRGRDGYTF. CDR3 nucleotides: TGTGCCAGCAGCCCTTACAGGGGGCGCGATGGCTACACCTTC. Looking up the rest from reference TRBV9 and TRBJ1-2 gives the full variable domain: DSGVTQTPKHLITATGQRVTLRCSPRSGDLSVYWYQQSLDQGLQFLIQYYNGEERAKGNILERFSAQQFPDLHSELNLSSLELGDSALYFCASSPYRGRDGYTFGSGTRLTVV.

The chain's CDR3 is CASRDRGGNGYTF. CDR3 nucleotide sequence: TGTGCCAGCAGGGACAGGGGCGGCAATGGCTACACCTTC. The chain carries TRBV12-3 or TRBV12-4 and TRBJ1-2; TRBD1 matches at 9 bases. Unmatched junction bases numbered 5, after V lost 6 bases and J lost 6 bases. The CDR3 is 13 amino acids.

This clone was seen only a few times. CDR3 in DNA: TGCGCCAGCAGAAAGGATAGCCGGGATCCAGCAGCAAGGCAGCCCCAGCATTTT. Amino acid sequence: CASRKDSRDPAARQPQHF. This chain links TRBV5-1 with TRBJ1-5; D not resolved. The CDR3 totals 18 residues. Germline CDR1 SGHRS, CDR2 YFSETQ. The V end was cut by 5 bases, the J end by 7 bases, with 28 bases between.

This chain joins TRBV10-3 and TRBJ1-5; no clear D. Germline assignment: CDR1 ENHRY and CDR2 SYGVKD. The CDR3 contains 13 residues. Trimming left V 8 bases short and J 2 bases short, with 10 bases between. CDR3 sequence: CAIGPEGNQPQHF. CDR3 DNA: TGTGCCATCGGGCCAGAGGGCAATCAGCCCCAGCATTTT.

This chain joins TRBV6-4 and TRBJ2-1, with 7 bases that match TRBD2. The CDR3 has 16 amino acids. Per the germline V gene, CDR1 is MRHNA and CDR2 is SNTAGT. V lost 5 bases to trimming and J lost 0 bases; unmatched junction nucleotides: 7. CDR3 DNA: TGTGCCAGCAGTTCCACTAGCGATAGCTCCTACAATGAGCAGTTCTTC. It yields the protein CASSSTSDSSYNEQFF.

The chain is built from TRBV7-3 and TRBJ2-3, with D perhaps being TRBD1 or TRBD2 (5 bases each). CDR1 SGHTA and CDR2 FQGTGA come from the germline V gene. V dropped 1 base and J dropped 7 bases, with 9 bases sitting between them. The CDR3 is 13 amino acids. The CDR3 coding sequence is TGTGCCAGCAGCTTAATAGGGGAGAATACGCAGTATTTT. Its translation: CASSLIGENTQYF.

This clone came up once. The chain uses TRBV9 and TRBJ1-5, with D possibly being TRBD1 (5 bases). The V and J ends lost 3 bases and 5 bases respectively, with 12 bases between them. The CDR3 extends over 14 amino acids. Germline lookup yields CDR1 SGDLS and CDR2 YYNGEE. The CDR3 DNA reads TGTGCCAGCAGCGGCCAGGGTCACGATCAGCCCCAGCATTTT. Translating it yields CASSGQGHDQPQHF.

The chain joins TRBV12-3 or TRBV12-4 to TRBJ2-3; D possibly matches TRBD1 or TRBD2 (5 bases each). V was cut by 4 bases and J by 13 bases, with 12 bases left in between. This CDR3 spans 11 amino acids. In DNA form, the CDR3 reads TGTGCCAGCAGTTCCAGGACACTAGAGTATTTT. It yields the protein CASSSRTLEYF.

CDR3 DNA: TGTGCCAGCAGCTTGAGGAACACCGGGGAGCTGTTTTTT. The encoded protein is CASSLRNTGELFF. The chain carries TRBV7-2 and TRBJ2-2, with no clear D. The CDR3 is 13 amino acids. Germline CDR1 reads SGHTA; CDR2 reads FQGNSA. V was cut by 3 bases and J by 1 base, with 3 bases left in between.

The gene calls are TRBV19 and TRBJ2-7; either TRBD1 or TRBD2 may supply D (5 bases each). Germline assignment: CDR1 LNHDA and CDR2 SQIVND (reference sequence). The CDR3 is made up of 14 amino acids. Deletions cut 5 bases from V and 1 base from J, with 12 bases between. CDR3 DNA sequence: TGTGCCAGTAGTCCGGGGACCACTTCCTACGAGCAGTACTTC. Its translation is CASSPGTTSYEQYF.

This chain links TRBV6-2 or TRBV6-3 with TRBJ1-2, with D uncertain. V was trimmed by 2 bases and J by 7 bases, leaving 8 bases between them. The germline CDR1 and CDR2 sequences are MNHEY and SVGEGT. The CDR3 loop spans 12 amino acids. Here the CDR3 DNA reads TGTGCCAGCAGTTACAGCGGTACTGGCTACACCTTC. Translated, it gives CASSYSGTGYTF.

The rearrangement joins TRBV11-2 to TRBJ2-5; 7 bases fit TRBD2. CDR1 SGHAT and CDR2 FQNNGV come from the germline V gene. CDR3 length: 13 amino acids. V gave up 0 bases and J gave up 5 bases; unmatched junction bases: 0. The CDR3 is CASSLEREETQYF. The DNA for the CDR3 is TGTGCCAGCAGCTTAGAGCGGGAGGAGACCCAGTACTTC.

The rearrangement joins TRBV13 to TRBJ2-5, with D possibly matching TRBD1 (6 bases). CDR1 and CDR2 (germline): PRHDT, FYEKMQ (reference sequence). V lost 7 bases and J lost 5, with 14 bases in between. This CDR3 spans 13 amino acids. This CDR3 reads CASTERGWETQYF. The CDR3 DNA reads TGTGCCAGCACCGAGAGGGGGTGGGAGACCCAGTACTTC.

This rearrangement joins TRBV18 to TRBJ1-1; 11 bases agree with TRBD1. This CDR3 is built from 13 residues. After removal of 7 bases from V and 11 bases from J, the junction contained 9 bases not matched to a gene. Germline V lookup: CDR1 KGHSH, CDR2 LQKENI. This chain's CDR3 is CASLDGQGASAFF. Written as DNA, the CDR3 is TGTGCCAGCTTAGATGGACAGGGGGCCTCGGCTTTCTTT.

The J gene is TRBJ2-2, the V gene TRBV7-6; 11 bases map to TRBD2. Germline CDR1 SGHVS, CDR2 FNYEAQ. This CDR3 has 18 amino acids. With V trimmed by 1 base and J by 1 base, 5 bases remained unmatched. The CDR3 nucleotides are TGTGCCAGCAGCTTAGATCCTAGCGGGGGGCAGAACACCGGGGAGCTGTTTTTT. Protein sequence: CASSLDPSGGQNTGELFF.

The chain joins TRBV19 to TRBJ2-7; D may match TRBD1 or TRBD2 (7 bases each). CDR1 and CDR2 from the germline V gene are LNHDA and SQIVND (reference sequence). The CDR3 runs 16 residues. The germline V and J ends were trimmed by 7 bases and 2 bases, with 21 bases remaining between them. Written as DNA, the CDR3 is TGTGCCAGTAAGGAAAGCGGGACAGCTACGGCCTACGAGCAGTACTTC. Translating gives CASKESGTATAYEQYF.

This chain uses TRBV21-1 with TRBJ1-6; TRBD1 reflects the table's D call only, with no check against the DNA. TRBV21-1 is listed as a pseudogene. The CDR3 has 17 amino acids. The chain's CDR3 is CASSGQRQGAVNSPLHF. CDR3 DNA: TGTGCCAGCAGCGGTCAGAGACAGGGGGCCGTTAATTCACCCCTCCACTTT.

This chain uses TRBV2 with TRBJ2-2; 7 nucleotides line up with TRBD2. In germline, CDR1 is SNHLY, CDR2 FYNNEI. With 2 bases clipped from V and 0 bases from J, the junction kept 3 bases outside the gene matches. The CDR3 covers 16 residues. DNA of the CDR3: TGTGCCAGCAGTGAAACGGGGGGATCGAACACCGGGGAGCTGTTTTTT. The encoded protein is CASSETGGSNTGELFF.

This clone was picked up a small number of times. V usage is TRBV5-8 and J usage is TRBJ1-2, with D unclear. Trimming removed 0 bases at V and 0 bases at J, with 9 bases between. CDR3 length: 15 amino acids. Per the germline V gene, CDR1 is SGHTS and CDR2 is YDEGEE. The CDR3 loop is CASSLEAASNYGYTF. The CDR3 DNA reads as TGTGCCAGCAGCTTGGAGGCTGCATCTAACTATGGCTACACCTTC.

The chain combines TRBV27 with TRBJ2-5, with 10 bases lining up with TRBD2. Per germline, CDR1 MNHEY and CDR2 SMNVEV (reference sequence). The CDR3 consists of 18 residues. With 1 base clipped from V and 3 bases from J, the junction kept 11 bases outside the gene matches. Here the CDR3 reads CASSLFGVASGGEETQYF. In nucleotides, the CDR3 is TGTGCCAGCAGTTTATTCGGCGTGGCTAGCGGGGGAGAAGAGACCCAGTACTTC.

The DNA for the CDR3 is TGCGCCAGCAGCCAAGATCCAGGGACAGGGGAGACCCAGTACTTC. Its protein product is CASSQDPGTGETQYF. The chain links TRBV4-3 to TRBJ2-5; 9 positions match TRBD1. This CDR3 spans 15 amino acids. CDR1 and CDR2 (germline): LGHNA, YSLEER. The ends lost 0 bases at V and 5 bases at J; junction bases unmatched: 4.

This clone was recorded only once. The genes are TRBV14 and TRBJ1-3, with 10 positions matching TRBD1. This CDR3 has 17 residues. CDR1 and CDR2 (germline): SGHDN, FVKESK. V lost 3 bases, J lost 4 bases, and 9 bases stayed unmatched. This CDR3 reads CASSHPGTGVGGNTIYF. The CDR3 nucleotides are TGTGCCAGCAGCCACCCCGGGACAGGGGTCGGGGGAAACACCATATATTTT.

This clone is medium-sized in the sample. The chain employs TRBV27 and TRBJ2-2, with D uncertain. CDR1 and CDR2 (germline): MNHEY, SMNVEV (reference sequence). CDR3 length equals 13 residues. Trimming stripped 2 bases from V and 0 bases from J, with 1 base between. The CDR3 protein is CASSLTNTGELFF. As DNA, the CDR3 is TGTGCCAGCAGTTTAACGAACACCGGGGAGCTGTTTTTT.

CDR3 coding DNA: TGTGCCAGCAGTTCCACCCGGACTAGCGGGGGGGCCGACAATGAGCAGTTCTTC. Translating it yields CASSSTRTSGGADNEQFF. The chain employs TRBV28 and TRBJ2-1, with 15 bases lining up with TRBD2. CDR1 is MDHEN and CDR2 is SYDVKM in the germline V gene. V shed 4 bases, J shed 5 bases, and the junction held 9 bases outside the gene matches. The CDR3 runs to 18 residues.

The chain links TRBV5-1 to TRBJ1-1, with D unresolved. The V end was cut by 0 bases, the J end by 1 base, with 10 bases between. The CDR3 consists of 15 residues. CDR1 is SGHRS, CDR2 YFSETQ, per germline. The CDR3 region has the DNA TGCGCCAGCAGCTTGGATTTTCCAAGGAACACTGAAGCTTTCTTT. Its protein is CASSLDFPRNTEAFF.

The chain recombines TRBV12-3 or TRBV12-4 with TRBJ2-2; 7 bases align to TRBD1. This CDR3 contains 13 residues. J gave up 4 bases and V 5 bases, and 1 base lay outside the gene matches. Here the CDR3 DNA reads TGTGCCAGCAGTCGACAGGGCACCGGGGAGCTGTTTTTT. Translation gives CASSRQGTGELFF.

In its sample, this clone was seen once. V and J are TRBV6-2 or TRBV6-3 and TRBJ2-5; the D gene is possibly TRBD2 (5 bases). V shed 4 bases and J shed 2 bases, with 14 bases lying between them. Germline V CDR1 and CDR2: MNHEY, SVGEGT. The CDR3 loop spans 15 amino acids. The CDR3 nucleotides are TGTGCCAGCAGTTCCCCCCCGGACTTACAAGAGACCCAGTACTTC. Its protein is CASSSPPDLQETQYF.

The chain carries TRBV4-3 and TRBJ1-2; no clear D gene. The CDR3 extends over 16 amino acids. V lost 1 base and J lost 0, with 12 bases in between. Germline-derived CDR1 and CDR2 are LGHNA and YSLEER. CDR3 region: CASSQARSGSNYGYTF. The CDR3 DNA reads as TGCGCCAGCAGCCAAGCCCGGTCCGGGTCTAACTATGGCTACACCTTC.